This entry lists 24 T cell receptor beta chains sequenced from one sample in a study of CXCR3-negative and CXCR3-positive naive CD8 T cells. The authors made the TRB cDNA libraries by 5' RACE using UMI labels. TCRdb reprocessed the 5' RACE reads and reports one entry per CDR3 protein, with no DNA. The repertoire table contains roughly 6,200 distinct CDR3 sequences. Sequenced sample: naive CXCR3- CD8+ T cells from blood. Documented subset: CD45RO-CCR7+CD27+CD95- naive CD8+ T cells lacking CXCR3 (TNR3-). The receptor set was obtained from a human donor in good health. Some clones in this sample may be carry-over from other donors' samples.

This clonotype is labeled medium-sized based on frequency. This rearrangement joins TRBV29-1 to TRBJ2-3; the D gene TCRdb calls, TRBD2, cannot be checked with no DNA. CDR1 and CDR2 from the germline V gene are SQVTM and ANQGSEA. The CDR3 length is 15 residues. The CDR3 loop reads CSVVLKWEATDTQYF.

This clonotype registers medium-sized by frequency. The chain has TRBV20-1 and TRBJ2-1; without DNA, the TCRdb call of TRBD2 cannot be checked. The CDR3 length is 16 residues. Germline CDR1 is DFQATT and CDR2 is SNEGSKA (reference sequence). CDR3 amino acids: CSVPGLAGSQWVSQFF.

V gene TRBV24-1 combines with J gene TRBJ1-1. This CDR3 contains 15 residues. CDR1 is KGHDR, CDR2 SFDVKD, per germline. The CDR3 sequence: CATSATSGVNTEAFF.

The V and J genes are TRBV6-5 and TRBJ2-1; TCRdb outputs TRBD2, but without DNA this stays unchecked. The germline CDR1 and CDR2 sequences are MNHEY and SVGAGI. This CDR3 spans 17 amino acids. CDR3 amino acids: CASSHGLAGGSYNEQFF.

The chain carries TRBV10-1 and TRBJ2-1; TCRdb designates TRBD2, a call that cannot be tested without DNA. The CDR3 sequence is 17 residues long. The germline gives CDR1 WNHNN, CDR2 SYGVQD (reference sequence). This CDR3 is CASSESGLTSGSYEQFF.

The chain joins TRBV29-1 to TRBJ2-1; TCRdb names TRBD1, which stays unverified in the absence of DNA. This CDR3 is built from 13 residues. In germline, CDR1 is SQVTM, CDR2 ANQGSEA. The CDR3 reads CSVEDGAHNEQFF.

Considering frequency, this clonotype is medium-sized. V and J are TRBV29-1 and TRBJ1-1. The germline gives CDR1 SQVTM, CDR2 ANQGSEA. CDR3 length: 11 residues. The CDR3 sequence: CSVKVGTEAFF. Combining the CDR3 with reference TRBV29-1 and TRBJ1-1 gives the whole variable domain SAVISQKPSRDICQRGTSLTIQCQVDSQVTMMFWYRQQPGQSLTLIATANQGSEATYESGFVIDKFPISRPNLTFSTLTVSNMSPEDSSIYLCSVKVGTEAFFGQGTRLTVV.

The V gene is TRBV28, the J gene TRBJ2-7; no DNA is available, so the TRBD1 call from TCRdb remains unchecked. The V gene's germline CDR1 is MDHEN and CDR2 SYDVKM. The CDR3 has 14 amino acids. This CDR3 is CASRTTDRTYEQYF.

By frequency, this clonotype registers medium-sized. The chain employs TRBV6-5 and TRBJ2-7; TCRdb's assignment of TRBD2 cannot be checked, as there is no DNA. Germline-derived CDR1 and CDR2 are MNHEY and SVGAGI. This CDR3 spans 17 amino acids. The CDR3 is CASSRPLGTSGPYEQYF.

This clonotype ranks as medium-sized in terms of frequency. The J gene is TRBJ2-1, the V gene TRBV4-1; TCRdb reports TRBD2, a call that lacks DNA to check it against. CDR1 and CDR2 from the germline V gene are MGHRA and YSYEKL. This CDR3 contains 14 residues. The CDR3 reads CASSPTSTYNEQFF.

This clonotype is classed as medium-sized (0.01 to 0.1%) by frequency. CDR3 region: CASSPGTPTGELFF. V gene TRBV27 combines with J gene TRBJ2-2; TCRdb designates TRBD2, a call that cannot be tested without DNA. Germline V gene lookup returns CDR1 MNHEY and CDR2 SMNVEV (reference sequence). This CDR3 contains 14 residues.

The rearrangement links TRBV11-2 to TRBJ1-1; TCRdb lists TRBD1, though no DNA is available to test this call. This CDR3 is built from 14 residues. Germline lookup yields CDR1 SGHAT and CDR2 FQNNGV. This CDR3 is CASSFPGQNTEAFF.

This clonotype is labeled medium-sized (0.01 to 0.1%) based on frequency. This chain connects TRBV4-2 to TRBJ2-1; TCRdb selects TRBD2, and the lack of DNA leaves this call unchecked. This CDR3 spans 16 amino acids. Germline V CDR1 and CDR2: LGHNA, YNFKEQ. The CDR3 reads CASSQVLAGTQDEQFF.

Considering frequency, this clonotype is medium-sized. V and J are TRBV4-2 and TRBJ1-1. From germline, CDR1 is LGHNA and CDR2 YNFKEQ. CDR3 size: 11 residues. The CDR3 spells CASSQDLEVFF.

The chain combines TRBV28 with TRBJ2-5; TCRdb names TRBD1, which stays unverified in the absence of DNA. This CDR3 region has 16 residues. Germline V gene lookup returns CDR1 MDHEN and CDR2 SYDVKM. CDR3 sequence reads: CASSRRGSRFQETQYF.

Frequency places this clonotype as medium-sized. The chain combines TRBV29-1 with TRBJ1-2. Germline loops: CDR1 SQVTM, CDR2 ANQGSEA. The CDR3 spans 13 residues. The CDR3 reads CSVVMVSNYGYTF.

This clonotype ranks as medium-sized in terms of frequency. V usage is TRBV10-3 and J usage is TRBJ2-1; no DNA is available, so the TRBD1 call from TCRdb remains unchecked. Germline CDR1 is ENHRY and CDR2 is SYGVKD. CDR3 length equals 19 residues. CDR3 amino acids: CAISESGGESVGSYNEQFF.

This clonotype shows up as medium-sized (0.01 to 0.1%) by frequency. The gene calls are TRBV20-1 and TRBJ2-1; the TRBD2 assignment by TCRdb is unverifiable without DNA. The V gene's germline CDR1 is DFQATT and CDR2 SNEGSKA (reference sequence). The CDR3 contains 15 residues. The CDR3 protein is CSANGAGGRTNEQFF.

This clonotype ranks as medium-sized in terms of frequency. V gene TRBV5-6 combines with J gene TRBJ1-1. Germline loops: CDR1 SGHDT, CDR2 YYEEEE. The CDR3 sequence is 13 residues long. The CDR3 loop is CASSVRVNTEAFF.

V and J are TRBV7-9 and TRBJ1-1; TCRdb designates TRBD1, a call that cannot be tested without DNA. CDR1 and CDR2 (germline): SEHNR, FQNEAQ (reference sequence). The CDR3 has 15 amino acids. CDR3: CASSLGGLGRTEAFF.

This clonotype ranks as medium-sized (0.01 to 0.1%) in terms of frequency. The CDR3 is CSATREGNEQFF. This rearrangement joins TRBV20-1 to TRBJ2-1; the TRBD2 assignment by TCRdb is unverifiable without DNA. The germline gives CDR1 DFQATT, CDR2 SNEGSKA (reference sequence). The CDR3 extends over 12 amino acids.

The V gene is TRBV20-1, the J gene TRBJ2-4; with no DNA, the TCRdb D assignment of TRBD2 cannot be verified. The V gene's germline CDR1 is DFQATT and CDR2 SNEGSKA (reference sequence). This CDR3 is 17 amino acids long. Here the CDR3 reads CSARLLAGGLAKNIQYF.

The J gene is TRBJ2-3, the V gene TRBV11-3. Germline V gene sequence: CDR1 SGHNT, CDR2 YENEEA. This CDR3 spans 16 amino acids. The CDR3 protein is CASTTGSGHRTDTQYF. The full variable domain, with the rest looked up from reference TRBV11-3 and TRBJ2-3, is EAGVVQSPRYKIIEKKQPVAFWCNPISGHNTLYWYLQNLGQGPELLIRYENEEAVDDSQLPKDRFSAERLKGVDSTLKIQPAELGDSAVYLCASTTGSGHRTDTQYFGPGTRLTVL.

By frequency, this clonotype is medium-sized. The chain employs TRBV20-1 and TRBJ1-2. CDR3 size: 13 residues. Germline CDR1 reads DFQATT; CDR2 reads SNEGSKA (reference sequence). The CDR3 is CSARGDGNYGYTF.